Listed here are 32 T cell receptor beta chains from one sample, sequenced in a study of T cells in localized non-small cell lung cancer. Sequenced by immunoSEQ multiplex PCR; TCRdb stores in-frame clones only, minus some. The sample carries about 54,000 clones, approximately 83% recorded once. Specimen: peripheral blood, collected before any cancer treatment. The receptors shown here come from a female donor aged 60 or older with stage II squamous cell lung carcinoma.

This sequence joins TRBV6-5 and TRBJ1-1, with D unclear. This CDR3 has 15 residues. V was clipped by 2 bases and J by 1 base, with 11 bases between them. The V gene's germline CDR1 is MNHEY and CDR2 SVGAGI. CDR3 in amino acids: CASSYGLGRNTEAFF. The DNA of the CDR3 is TGTGCCAGCAGTTACGGGCTGGGCCGGAACACTGAAGCTTTCTTT.

This sequence joins TRBV7-2 and TRBJ1-3; no clear D. Looked up from germline, CDR1 is SGHTA and CDR2 is FQGNSA. CDR3 length equals 11 residues. Trimming took off 10 bases at V and 4 bases at J, with 8 bases between the two ends. CDR3 nucleotide sequence: TGTGCCACCATGATCGGAAACACCATATATTTT. Its protein product is CATMIGNTIYF.

The chain links TRBV5-1 to TRBJ2-3; D perhaps matches TRBD1 (6 bases). The CDR3 contains 17 residues. Between the trimmed V and J ends, which lost 2 bases and 4 bases, there was a span of 20 bases. Germline values: CDR1 SGHRS, CDR2 YFSETQ. CDR3 in DNA: TGCGCCAGCAGCTTACCGGACAGCCCATCGGGTTCAGATACGCAGTATTTT. This translates into CASSLPDSPSGSDTQYF. Combining the CDR3 with reference TRBV5-1 and TRBJ2-3 gives the whole variable domain KAGVTQTPRYLIKTRGQQVTLSCSPISGHRSVSWYQQTPGQGLQFLFEYFSETQRNKGNFPGRFSGRQFSNSRSEMNVSTLELGDSALYLCASSLPDSPSGSDTQYFGPGTRLTVL.

The CDR3 here is CASSVRQGEAGNQPQHF. CDR3 coding DNA: TGTGCCAGTAGTGTGAGACAGGGTGAGGCGGGCAATCAGCCCCAGCATTTT. The rearrangement uses TRBV19 and TRBJ1-5; 7 bases agree with TRBD1. With 5 bases clipped from V and 2 bases from J, the junction kept 12 bases outside the gene matches. Germline values: CDR1 LNHDA, CDR2 SQIVND (reference sequence). The CDR3 sequence is 17 residues long.

This clone showed up just a few times. The chain is built from TRBV7-8 and TRBJ1-1; 11 bases line up with TRBD1. This CDR3 region has 17 residues. Germline V CDR1 and CDR2: SGHVS, FQNEAQ. After removal of 5 bases from V and 1 base from J, the junction contained 9 bases not matched to a gene. The CDR3 DNA sequence: TGTGCCAGCAGCCCGCGGACAGGGGGCGCGTGGAACACTGAAGCTTTCTTT. Translation gives CASSPRTGGAWNTEAFF.

V usage is TRBV6-1 and J usage is TRBJ1-2, with a weak D call TRBD1 (5 bases). The germline V gene encodes CDR1 MNHNS and CDR2 SASEGT. This CDR3 has 13 residues. V dropped 10 bases and J dropped 7 bases, with 19 bases sitting between them. The CDR3 region has the DNA TGTGCCACCTCCCGGGGCGGGCCGGCTGGCTACACCTTC. Its protein is CATSRGGPAGYTF.

This clone was seen once. The V gene is TRBV7-9, the J gene TRBJ1-4, with unresolved D. V lost 1 base and J lost 8, with 8 bases in between. CDR1 and CDR2 from the germline V gene are SEHNR and FQNEAQ (reference sequence). CDR3 size: 13 residues. The CDR3 spells CASSLGSREKLFF. In DNA form, the CDR3 reads TGTGCCAGCAGCTTAGGGTCCCGAGAAAAACTGTTTTTT. Drawing the rest from reference TRBV7-9 and TRBJ1-4, the complete variable domain is DTGVSQNPRHKITKRGQNVTFRCDPISEHNRLYWYRQTLGQGPEFLTYFQNEAQLEKSRLLSDRFSAERPKGSFSTLEIQRTEQGDSAMYLCASSLGSREKLFFGSGTQLSVL.

The CDR3 region is CAWSLSTGGGETQYF. Here the CDR3 DNA reads TGTGCCTGGAGTCTATCGACAGGGGGTGGGGAGACCCAGTACTTC. The chain combines TRBV30 with TRBJ2-5, with TRBD1 identical over 9 bases. The CDR3 has 15 amino acids. With 2 bases clipped from V and 5 bases from J, the junction kept 9 bases outside the gene matches. Germline CDR1 reads GTSNPN; CDR2 reads SVGIG (reference sequence).

The rearrangement joins TRBV13 to TRBJ2-5, with 12 bases aligning to TRBD2. After removal of 3 bases from V and 5 bases from J, the junction contained 4 bases not matched to a gene. CDR3 length: 15 residues. In germline, CDR1 is PRHDT, CDR2 FYEKMQ (reference sequence). This CDR3 is CASSLTSGGGETQYF. For the CDR3, the DNA is TGTGCCAGCAGCTTGACTAGCGGGGGAGGGGAGACCCAGTACTTC.

This rearrangement joins TRBV21-1 to TRBJ2-7; the table's D call, TRBD2, has no DNA check behind it. TRBV21-1 is reported as a pseudogene. This CDR3 contains 19 residues. CDR3 residues: CASSSRLAGGIKVSYEQYF. The CDR3 nucleotides read TGTGCCAGCAGCTCCAGACTAGCGGGGGGTATCAAGGTATCCTACGAGCAGTACTTC.

This chain joins TRBV7-8 and TRBJ2-2; 7 bases map to TRBD1. The CDR3 length is 15 residues. The junction had 4 bases not matched to a gene; V was cut back by 5 bases and J by 1 base. Germline V CDR1 and CDR2: SGHVS, FQNEAQ. The CDR3 sequence is CASSLRDRNTGELFF. For the CDR3, the DNA is TGTGCCAGCAGCCTCCGGGACAGGAACACCGGGGAGCTGTTTTTT.

This rearrangement joins TRBV19 to TRBJ1-1, with 9 bases lining up with TRBD1. Per germline, CDR1 LNHDA and CDR2 SQIVND (reference sequence). The CDR3 is made up of 16 amino acids. With V trimmed by 10 bases and J by 3 bases, 15 bases remained unmatched. The chain's CDR3 is CATSAGTGIGYTEAFF. CDR3 nucleotide sequence: TGTGCCACGTCCGCCGGGACAGGGATAGGGTACACTGAAGCTTTCTTT. Full variable domain (remainder filled in from reference TRBV19 and TRBJ1-1): DGGITQSPKYLFRKEGQNVTLSCEQNLNHDAMYWYRQDPGQGLRLIYYSQIVNDFQKGDIAEGYSVSREKKESFPLTVTSAQKNPTAFYLCATSAGTGIGYTEAFFGQGTRLTVV.

The chain carries TRBV7-7 and TRBJ2-5; D is uncertain. The CDR3 consists of 13 residues. CDR1 is SSHAT, CDR2 FNYEAQ, per germline (reference sequence). V was cut by 3 bases and J by 5 bases, with 10 bases left in between. The DNA for the CDR3 is TGTGCCAGCAGCTTCGACCTAGGGGAGACCCAGTACTTC. Translation: CASSFDLGETQYF.

Notes on this clone: The same CDR3 also results from other DNA sequences found in this sample. The rearrangement joins TRBV5-1 to TRBJ2-1; unclear D gene. The CDR3 has 17 residues. Germline lookup yields CDR1 SGHRS and CDR2 YFSETQ. V lost 0 bases and J 4 bases, leaving 17 bases between the germline ends. The CDR3 loop is CASSLAVVLGPYNEQFF. CDR3 coding DNA: TGCGCCAGCAGCTTGGCCGTGGTTCTAGGGCCTTACAATGAGCAGTTCTTC.

The chain uses TRBV6-6 and TRBJ1-2, with D unresolved. V lost 7 bases, J lost 3 bases, and 15 bases lay in between. Germline V gene sequence: CDR1 MNHNY, CDR2 SVGAGI (reference sequence). The CDR3 totals 14 residues. The CDR3 DNA follows: TGTGCCAGCACCGAACGGGGTCCCCACTATGGCTACACCTTC. This sequence encodes CASTERGPHYGYTF.

This clone turned up a few times. The chain is built from TRBV25-1 and TRBJ1-1; no firm D call. V was trimmed by 4 bases and J by 0 bases, leaving 6 bases between them. Germline assignment: CDR1 MGHDK and CDR2 SYGVNS. This CDR3 has 13 residues. The CDR3 reads CASSGWMNTEAFF. For the CDR3, the DNA is TGTGCCAGCAGTGGATGGATGAACACTGAAGCTTTCTTT.

The chain joins TRBV9 to TRBJ2-5; D tentatively fits TRBD1 or TRBD2 (6 bases each). Trimming removed 0 bases from V and 1 base from J, with 16 bases in between. In germline, CDR1 is SGDLS, CDR2 YYNGEE. The CDR3 runs 17 residues. CDR3 bases: TGTGCCAGCAGCGTAGGTCCGGCCTCGGGGGCCCAAGAGACCCAGTACTTC. This sequence encodes CASSVGPASGAQETQYF.

The rearrangement uses TRBV9 and TRBJ2-2; D is possibly TRBD1 (5 bases). Germline V gene data show CDR1 as SGDLS and CDR2 as YYNGEE. Trimming pared 0 bases from V and 2 bases from J, leaving 11 bases between. The CDR3 totals 16 residues. The CDR3 DNA sequence: TGTGCCAGCAGCGTAGGCCAGGGCCCAAACACCGGGGAGCTGTTTTTT. Protein product: CASSVGQGPNTGELFF.

The rearrangement uses TRBV29-1 and TRBJ2-2; the D is unclear. This CDR3 region has 14 residues. With 3 bases removed from V and 1 base from J, the gap between germline ends came to 9 bases. Germline CDR1 SQVTM, CDR2 ANQGSEA. CDR3 sequence (DNA): TGCAGCGTTGAGTTGTTAGGGAACACCGGGGAGCTGTTTTTT. Amino acids: CSVELLGNTGELFF.

The sample holds a few counts of this clone. The chain recombines TRBV7-8 with TRBJ2-1; D possibly corresponds to TRBD1 (5 bases). The CDR3 has 13 residues. V lost 5 bases and J lost 4, with 9 bases in between. CDR1 is SGHVS, CDR2 FQNEAQ, per germline. The CDR3 loop reads CASSPQGYNEQFF. The CDR3 DNA is TGTGCCAGCAGCCCGCAGGGTTACAATGAGCAGTTCTTC.

V gene TRBV10-1 combines with J gene TRBJ1-1; D uncertain. Germline V CDR1 and CDR2: WNHNN, SYGVQD (reference sequence). This CDR3 spans 13 amino acids. V was pared by 5 bases and J by 5 bases, with 12 bases between. Here the CDR3 DNA reads TGCGCCAGCAGTTTCTCCGGAGGAACTGAAGCTTTCTTT. Translated, it gives CASSFSGGTEAFF.

The chain links TRBV4-3 to TRBJ1-2, with D maybe TRBD1 (6 bases). Per the germline V gene, CDR1 is LGHNA and CDR2 is YSLEER. This CDR3 is 13 amino acids long. Trimming shortened V by 2 bases and J by 6 bases, and 10 bases separated the two germline ends. The CDR3 region is CASSQSGEDGYTF. The CDR3 bases are TGCGCCAGCAGCCAATCAGGGGAAGATGGCTACACCTTC.

The chain links TRBV7-2 to TRBJ1-2; unclear D gene. In germline, CDR1 is SGHTA, CDR2 FQGNSA. This CDR3 region has 14 residues. Trimming took off 5 bases at V and 2 bases at J, with 12 bases between the two ends. CDR3 sequence: CASSRTDPNYGYTF. The DNA for the CDR3 is TGTGCCAGCAGCCGTACAGATCCAAACTATGGCTACACCTTC.

The chain joins TRBV2 to TRBJ1-1; possibly TRBD1 for D (5 bases). Per germline, CDR1 SNHLY and CDR2 FYNNEI. CDR3 size: 15 residues. V was trimmed by 4 bases and J by 0 bases, leaving 12 bases between them. The CDR3 is CASSGWGVMNTEAFF. In DNA form, the CDR3 reads TGTGCCAGCAGTGGGTGGGGGGTCATGAACACTGAAGCTTTCTTT.

The V gene is TRBV5-4, the J gene TRBJ2-6; 9 positions agree with TRBD2. CDR1 is SGHNT and CDR2 is YYREEE in the germline V gene (reference sequence). V gave up 1 base and J gave up 5 bases; unmatched junction bases: 7. This CDR3 is 17 amino acids long. This CDR3 reads CASSLRSGGSWANVLTF. CDR3 coding DNA: TGTGCCAGCAGCTTGAGGAGCGGGGGGTCATGGGCCAACGTCCTGACTTTC.

Sample share makes this clone medium-sized. The V gene is TRBV7-9, the J gene TRBJ2-3, with D perhaps being TRBD1 or TRBD2 (5 bases each). Per germline, CDR1 SEHNR and CDR2 FQNEAQ (reference sequence). The CDR3 consists of 15 residues. V lost 7 bases to trimming and J lost 3 bases, with 17 bases between them. Here the CDR3 DNA reads TGTGCCAGCACCCGAAGTCAGGGCGGGACAGATACGCAGTATTTT. The encoded protein is CASTRSQGGTDTQYF.

This chain links TRBV27 with TRBJ2-1, with D maybe TRBD2 (6 bases). CDR1 is MNHEY and CDR2 is SMNVEV in the germline V gene (reference sequence). The germline V and J ends were trimmed by 6 bases and 2 bases, with 14 bases remaining between them. The CDR3 runs 15 residues. The CDR3 nucleotides are TGTGCCAGCAGGGTACGGGGGTTTACCTACAATGAGCAGTTCTTC. It yields the protein CASRVRGFTYNEQFF.

Written as DNA, the CDR3 is TGTGCCAGCACGCTTAGTGGTACAGGGGGACTCTATGGCTACACCTTC. Translation: CASTLSGTGGLYGYTF. V usage is TRBV11-2 and J usage is TRBJ1-2; TRBD1 aligns across 8 bases. The CDR3 length is 16 residues. In germline, CDR1 is SGHAT, CDR2 FQNNGV. Unmatched junction bases numbered 14, after V lost 7 bases and J lost 4 bases.

The rearrangement uses TRBV19 and TRBJ1-1; unclear D gene. Trimming took off 0 bases at V and 1 base at J, with 9 bases between the two ends. The V gene's germline CDR1 is LNHDA and CDR2 SQIVND (reference sequence). This CDR3 has 15 amino acids. The CDR3 DNA reads as TGTGCCAGTAGTATAGATGAAGAGACGAACACTGAAGCTTTCTTT. This gives the protein CASSIDEETNTEAFF.

The J gene is TRBJ2-1, the V gene TRBV7-8; 8 bases align to TRBD2. Germline assignment: CDR1 SGHVS and CDR2 FQNEAQ. The trim removed 5 bases at V and 3 bases at J, leaving 12 bases unmatched. CDR3 length: 17 residues. Here the CDR3 DNA reads TGTGCCAGCAGCCAAAGACTAGCGCGGCTTTACTACAATGAGCAGTTCTTC. Translated: CASSQRLARLYYNEQFF.

This clone showed up just once. The chain is built from TRBV7-9 and TRBJ2-7, with D tentatively TRBD1 (6 bases). V lost 1 base and J 2 bases, leaving 18 bases between the germline ends. This CDR3 has 17 residues. Germline lookup yields CDR1 SEHNR and CDR2 FQNEAQ (reference sequence). The CDR3 DNA is TGTGCCAGCAGCTTAGTCAGGGGCATCTACGAGACCTACGAGCAGTACTTC. Encoded protein: CASSLVRGIYETYEQYF.

The chain combines TRBV11-2 with TRBJ1-2; D is possibly TRBD1 (6 bases). This CDR3 region has 16 residues. Trimming left V 1 base short and J 3 bases short, with 15 bases between. Per the germline V gene, CDR1 is SGHAT and CDR2 is FQNNGV. Written as DNA, the CDR3 is TGTGCCAGCAGCTTAGGGACAGCCCTCCTTGACTATGGCTACACCTTC. It encodes CASSLGTALLDYGYTF.